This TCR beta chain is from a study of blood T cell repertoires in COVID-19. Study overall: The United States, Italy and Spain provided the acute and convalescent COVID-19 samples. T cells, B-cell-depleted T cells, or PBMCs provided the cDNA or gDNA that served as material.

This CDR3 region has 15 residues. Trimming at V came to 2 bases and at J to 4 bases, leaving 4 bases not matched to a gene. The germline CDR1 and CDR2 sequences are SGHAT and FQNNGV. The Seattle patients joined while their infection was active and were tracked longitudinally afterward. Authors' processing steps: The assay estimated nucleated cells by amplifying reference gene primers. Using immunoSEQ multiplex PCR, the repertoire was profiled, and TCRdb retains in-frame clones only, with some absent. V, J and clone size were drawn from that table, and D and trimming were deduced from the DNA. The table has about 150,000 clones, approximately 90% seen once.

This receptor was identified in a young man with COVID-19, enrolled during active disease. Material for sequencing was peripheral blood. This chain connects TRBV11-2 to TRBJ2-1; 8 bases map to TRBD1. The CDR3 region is CASSLSGQDYNEQFF. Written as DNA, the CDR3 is TGTGCCAGCAGCTTATCGGGACAGGATTACAATGAGCAGTTCTTC.